The clone carrying this T cell receptor beta chain has more than one count but fewer than ten. Antigen unknown. A second roughly 7 to 11 cycle PCR used barcoded and J-beta primers. Each cDNA was tagged by a template-switch adaptor containing 12 random nucleotides. From the 5' RACE reads, TCRdb called clonotypes with MiXCR, one entry per CDR3 protein. This table has 700,000 to 950,000 distinct CDR3 sequences, about three fifths appearing once. The sample comes from a study of blood T cells in healthy people across ages. Overall study results and limits: While age rose, TCR beta diversity per million T cells dropped in a roughly linear way. It was not possible, with unsorted PBMCs, to conclusively compare naive and antigen-experienced cells. Unknown donor CMV status possibly confounded expanded clonotype changes.

The V segment lost 0 bases and the J segment 2 bases; nucleotides outside the gene matches: 5. The CDR3 loop spans 18 amino acids. Germline assignment: CDR1 SGHTA and CDR2 FQGNSA. Source material: blood. The clonotype was recovered from a man aged 30 to 45 in good health. The chain joins TRBV7-2 to TRBJ2-3, with 13 bases that match TRBD2. The CDR3 is CASSLATGLAGTTDTQYF. The CDR3 DNA follows: TGTGCCAGCAGCTTAGCGACGGGACTAGCGGGGACCACAGATACGCAGTATTTT.